This T cell receptor (beta chain) is from a study of vaccination and CD4 T cells after COVID-19. In the study overall: A CEFX pool, an HIV-1 Nef pool, or else no peptide went into the control cultures.

V was pared by 4 bases and J by 5 bases, with 21 bases between. Germline CDR1 and CDR2: SGHRS and YFSETQ. This CDR3 contains 16 residues. Treatment noted: 10-day PBMC culture with coronavirus spike peptide pools or control peptides (ViraFEST assay). Fresh replacement IL-2 medium substituted for half the medium on days 3 and 7. This clonotype rates as medium-sized. The antigen remains unidentified. Researchers used the Oncomine TCR Beta short-read assay to sequence DNA from cultured CD4+ T cells. TCRdb recomputed calls from the PCR reads with MiXCR, one row per CDR3 protein. The sample has about 20,000 distinct CDR3 sequences, around 50% seen once. Study-wide results and limits: Spike mono-reactivity applied to 304 of 307 vaccine-specific clones detected in convalescent patients.

The chain has TRBV5-1 and TRBJ1-1, with D possibly TRBD1 on 5 matching bases. The material sequenced was CD4+ T cells from blood, cultured in vitro. The sequence derives from a human donor who had recovered from COVID-19. CDR3 sequence reads: CASSTEGLYWGTEAFF. CDR3 DNA sequence: TGCGCCAGCAGCACAGAGGGGCTTTATTGGGGAACTGAAGCTTTCTTT.